This T cell receptor beta chain was recovered during a study of blood T cell repertoires in COVID-19. Study information: Donors in the United States, Italy and Spain gave samples during acute or convalescent COVID-19. T cells, B-cell-depleted T cells, or PBMCs supplied cDNA or gDNA.

Authors' analysis steps: Estimates of nucleated cell counts were drawn from the amplification of reference gene primers. The repertoire was sequenced with immunoSEQ multiplex PCR; TCRdb's copy has only in-frame clones and lacks some. V, J and clone size are those of that table, while D and trimming were read from the DNA. The sample includes tens of thousands of clones, roughly four fifths of them seen just once. Germline CDR1 MNHEY, CDR2 SMNVEV (reference sequence). V lost 3 bases, J lost 0 bases, and 13 bases lay in between. CDR3 size: 16 residues. V usage is TRBV27 and J usage is TRBJ2-3, with D possibly matching TRBD2 (6 bases). Material for sequencing was peripheral blood. The clonotype was recovered from a human donor in a cohort sampled during active COVID-19. CDR3 bases: TGTGCCAGCAGTTTGTTATGGACTATTAGCACAGATACGCAGTATTTT. This translates into CASSLLWTISTDTQYF.